This entry is about one T cell receptor (beta chain). What it binds is unknown. This sample is drawn from a study of beta chain features in type 1 diabetes. TCRB transcripts that were expressed got sequenced, as all of the isolated RNA had been reverse transcribed. Data came from immunoSEQ multiplex PCR; TCRdb stores just in-frame clones and leaves some out. Among about 300,000 clones listed, approximately 13% were seen once. Study-wide findings and caveats: Patients with Type 1 diabetes showed moderately but significantly shorter TCRB CDR3s in all four CD4+ subsets. VDJ junctions from patients with type 1 diabetes contained fewer insertions and more deletions.

Germline values: CDR1 SNHLY, CDR2 FYNNEI. The CDR3 length is 19 residues. Unmatched junction bases numbered 15, after V lost 6 bases and J lost 0 bases. The gene calls are TRBV2 and TRBJ2-7; 12 nucleotides agree with TRBD2. The TCR was taken from a woman aged 18-29 years with type 1 diabetes. Sequenced material: naive CD4+ T cells from blood. The CDR3 nucleotides are TGTGCCAGCAGCCCCAGGGGTGCCCTAGCGGGAGGGAGCTCCTACGAGCAGTACTTC. Protein sequence: CASSPRGALAGGSSYEQYF.